This T cell receptor (beta chain) was identified during a study of OX40 agonist ivuxolimab in advanced cancers. Study-wide results and limits: Determination of antigen specificity was not performed for the expanded peripheral T cells. Some nonresponders likewise displayed low normalized T-cell clonal expansion.

The cohort excluded patients with autoimmune disease history or systemic immunosuppression. Here immunoSEQ multiplex PCR was the method, and the copy in TCRdb shows in-frame clones only, minus some. In the table there are nearly 80,000 clones, approximately 94% of which are singletons. Comments on this clone: Its antigen is not identified.

The length of the CDR3 is 12 residues. Germline assignment: CDR1 MDHEN and CDR2 SYDVKM. V was cut by 4 bases and J by 8 bases, with 11 bases left in between. The sequence came from an adult with an advanced solid tumor such as melanoma, head and neck, liver or kidney cancer. The rearrangement uses TRBV28 and TRBJ1-2; tentatively, D is TRBD1 (6 bases). The sample here was CD4+ or CD8+ T cells sorted from blood, taken in a trial of the OX40 agonist ivuxolimab. The CDR3 sequence: CASSSGGRGYTF. In nucleotides, the CDR3 is TGTGCCAGCAGTTCGGGGGGGCGAGGCTACACCTTC.